Sequencing of this T cell receptor (beta chain) was carried out in a study of blood T cell repertoires in COVID-19. The overall study: Some COVID-19 samples were acute and others convalescent; all came from the United States, Italy and Spain. T cells, B-cell-depleted T cells, or PBMCs provided the cDNA or gDNA that served as material.

This clone has just one count. Trimming at V came to 0 bases and at J to 4 bases, leaving 8 bases not matched to a gene. CDR3 size: 16 residues. The V gene's germline CDR1 is SGDLS and CDR2 YYNGEE. As handled by the study authors: Amplification with reference gene primers provided the estimates of nucleated cell counts. The data were produced by immunoSEQ multiplex PCR, yet TCRdb's version contains in-frame clones alone and is incomplete. Clone size and V and J calls were adopted from that table, with D and trimming inferred from the DNA. The sample includes 40,000 to 50,000 clones, over 75% seen only once; the top ten take around 8.3%.

Sequenced: peripheral blood. The chain couples TRBV9 to TRBJ2-3; 7 bases are a match to TRBD1. The clonotype comes from a young man with active or convalescent COVID-19. In DNA, the CDR3 is TGTGCCAGCAGCGTAGGCGATTTAGGGGGCGCAGATACGCAGTATTTT. Encoded protein: CASSVGDLGGADTQYF.